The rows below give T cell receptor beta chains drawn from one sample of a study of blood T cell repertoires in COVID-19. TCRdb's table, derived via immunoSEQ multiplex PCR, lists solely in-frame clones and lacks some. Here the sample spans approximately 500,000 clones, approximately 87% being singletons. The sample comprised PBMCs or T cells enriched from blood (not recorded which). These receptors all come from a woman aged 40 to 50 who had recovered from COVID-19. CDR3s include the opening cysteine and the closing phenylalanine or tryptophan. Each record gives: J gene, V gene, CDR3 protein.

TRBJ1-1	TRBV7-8	CASSLGAGTVNTEAFF
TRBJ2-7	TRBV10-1	CASSESGTGAYEQYF
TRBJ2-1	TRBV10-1	CASSTGTSGSSSYNEQFF
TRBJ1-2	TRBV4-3	CASSQDGGVVYGYTF
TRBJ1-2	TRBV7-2	CASSLGQGSIYGYTF
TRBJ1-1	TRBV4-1	CASSLRDSSFAFF
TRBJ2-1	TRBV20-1	CSASDRGLDNEQFF
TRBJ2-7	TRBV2	CASSGRRTSGKSKQYF
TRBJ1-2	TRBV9	CATHPSHLYGYTF
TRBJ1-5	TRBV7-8	CASSNQDRFNYSNQPQHF